The 15 T cell receptor beta chains below were found in one sample sequenced in a study of OX40 agonist ivuxolimab in advanced cancers. Repertoires were generated with immunoSEQ multiplex PCR, while TCRdb's copy carries only in-frame clones and drops some. The repertoire has tens of thousands of clones, approximately 87% of them found once; the top ten carry 0.45% to 0.7%. Sequences were derived from CD4+ or CD8+ T cells sorted from blood, sampled in a trial of the OX40 agonist ivuxolimab. The receptors were gathered from an adult with an advanced solid tumor such as melanoma, head and neck, liver or kidney cancer.

The gene calls are TRBV7-2 and TRBJ1-5; D is undetermined. Trimming removed 1 base at V and 7 bases at J, with 11 bases between. CDR3 length equals 14 residues. The germline gives CDR1 SGHTA, CDR2 FQGNSA. CDR3 in amino acids: CASSLDGPTQPQHF. CDR3 DNA sequence: TGTGCCAGCAGCTTAGACGGTCCTACACAGCCCCAGCATTTT.

This clone was seen more than once but under ten times. The rearrangement uses TRBV7-9 and TRBJ1-2; D may be TRBD1 (5 bases). This CDR3 region has 14 residues. V was cut by 1 base and J by 9 bases, with 15 bases left in between. CDR1 SEHNR and CDR2 FQNEAQ come from the germline V gene (reference sequence). The CDR3 spells CASSLDRGLTRYTF. CDR3 bases: TGTGCCAGCAGCTTAGATAGGGGCCTGACCCGCTACACCTTC.

The CDR3 region has the DNA TGCGCCAGCAGCTTGGCCTACACTAGCCAAGAGACCCAGTACTTC. Residues: CASSLAYTSQETQYF. The V gene is TRBV5-1, the J gene TRBJ2-5; the D gene is possibly TRBD2 (5 bases). This CDR3 contains 15 residues. V was pared by 0 bases and J by 1 base, with 10 bases between. Germline-derived CDR1 and CDR2 are SGHRS and YFSETQ.

The chain joins TRBV6-7 to TRBJ2-1; D gene uncertain. TRBV6-7 is labeled an ORF, and its function is uncertain. The CDR3 contains 14 residues. Trimming stripped 5 bases from V and 5 bases from J, with 13 bases between. The DNA of the CDR3 is TGTGCCAGCAGTACAGACCCGTCCCACAATGAGCAGTTCTTC. Amino acid sequence: CASSTDPSHNEQFF.

This sequence joins TRBV6-1 and TRBJ1-2; D is unclear. Trimming cost V 2 bases and J 2 bases, with 6 bases left between them. The CDR3 has 13 amino acids. Germline lookup yields CDR1 MNHNS and CDR2 SASEGT. CDR3: CASSESRNYGYTF. CDR3 nucleotide sequence: TGTGCCAGCAGTGAATCCCGGAACTATGGCTACACCTTC.

This chain connects TRBV18 to TRBJ1-1, with 8 nucleotides matching TRBD1. J gave up 3 bases and V 3 bases, and 0 bases lay outside the gene matches. CDR3 size: 13 residues. Germline V gene lookup returns CDR1 KGHSH and CDR2 LQKENI. For the CDR3, the DNA is TGTGCCAGCTCACCGGACAGGGACACTGAAGCTTTCTTT. Translation gives CASSPDRDTEAFF.

The genes are TRBV19 and TRBJ1-2; D is possibly TRBD1 (5 bases). Trimming removed 4 bases at V and 7 bases at J, with 13 bases between. The CDR3 sequence is 13 residues long. Looked up from germline, CDR1 is LNHDA and CDR2 is SQIVND (reference sequence). CDR3 in amino acids: CASSTVGGSGYTF. In nucleotides, the CDR3 is TGTGCCAGTAGTACCGTCGGGGGGTCTGGCTACACCTTC.

The genes are TRBV18 and TRBJ2-3; D not certain. Trimming pared 2 bases from V and 4 bases from J, leaving 10 bases between. Germline V gene lookup returns CDR1 KGHSH and CDR2 LQKENI. The CDR3 contains 14 residues. DNA for the CDR3: TGTGCCAGCTCACCAGGGGTAGCAGCAGATACGCAGTATTTT. It encodes CASSPGVAADTQYF. The full variable domain, in which reference TRBV18 and TRBJ2-3 provide the parts outside the CDR3, is NAGVMQNPRHLVRRRGQEARLRCSPMKGHSHVYWYRQLPEEGLKFMVYLQKENIIDESGMPKERFSAEFPKEGPSILRIQQVVRGDSAAYFCASSPGVAADTQYFGPGTRLTVL.

The rearrangement uses TRBV21-1 and TRBJ1-5; TRBD1 is taken as the D call from the table, unchecked against the DNA. TRBV21-1 is reported as a pseudogene. The CDR3 is 16 residues long. CDR3 sequence: CASSKKDRGRNQPQHF. The DNA for the CDR3 is TGTGCCAGCAGCAAAAAGGACAGGGGGCGTAATCAGCCCCAGCATTTT.

V and J are TRBV5-1 and TRBJ2-3; 12 bases fit TRBD2. The length of the CDR3 is 16 residues. Trimming cost V 0 bases and J 4 bases; bases outside gene matches: 3. Germline CDR1 SGHRS, CDR2 YFSETQ. The CDR3 nucleotides read TGCGCCAGCAGCTTGGTGACTAGCGGGAGCGCAGATACGCAGTATTTT. It codes for CASSLVTSGSADTQYF.

Worth noting for this clone: The sample holds other DNA sequences that translate to the same CDR3. V and J are TRBV7-9 and TRBJ2-1, with TRBD2 matching over 11 bases. The CDR3 has 15 residues. Trimming removed 4 bases from V and 3 bases from J; junction bases left unmatched: 2. CDR1 and CDR2 (germline): SEHNR, FQNEAQ (reference sequence). The CDR3 spells CASSSGTSGYNEQFF. The CDR3 DNA reads as TGTGCCAGCAGCTCTGGGACTAGCGGCTACAATGAGCAGTTCTTC.

The chain carries TRBV5-1 and TRBJ1-2, with TRBD1 identical over 7 bases. The CDR3 extends over 14 amino acids. Germline V gene sequence: CDR1 SGHRS, CDR2 YFSETQ. With V trimmed by 0 bases and J by 6 bases, 5 bases remained unmatched. CDR3 sequence reads: CASSLGRQGDGYTF. CDR3 nucleotides: TGCGCCAGCAGCTTGGGTCGACAGGGTGATGGCTACACCTTC.

This clone was detected only once. The chain uses TRBV9 and TRBJ1-3; TRBD1 might be the D (5 bases). The CDR3 runs to 15 residues. Germline CDR1 SGDLS, CDR2 YYNGEE. Trimming removed 1 base at V and 0 bases at J, with 8 bases between. CDR3 nucleotides: TGTGCCAGCAGCGTAAGGGACGGCTCTGGAAACACCATATATTTT. This sequence encodes CASSVRDGSGNTIYF.

This clone was detected only once. The J gene is TRBJ2-7, the V gene TRBV18, with D perhaps matching TRBD1 (6 bases). Per the germline V gene, CDR1 is KGHSH and CDR2 is LQKENI. The germline V and J ends were trimmed by 4 bases and 0 bases, with 16 bases remaining between them. The CDR3 loop spans 16 amino acids. CDR3 coding DNA: TGTGCCAGCTCACGGATACAGGGCTGGAACTCCTACGAGCAGTACTTC. This translates into CASSRIQGWNSYEQYF.

The chain has TRBV5-1 and TRBJ2-1; TRBD2 matches at 8 bases. Trimming at V came to 2 bases and at J to 0 bases, leaving 10 bases not matched to a gene. This CDR3 spans 18 amino acids. The germline V gene encodes CDR1 SGHRS and CDR2 YFSETQ. The CDR3 region is CASSFLTISGSSYNEQFF. CDR3 sequence (DNA): TGCGCCAGCAGCTTCCTAACCATCAGCGGGAGCTCCTACAATGAGCAGTTCTTC.